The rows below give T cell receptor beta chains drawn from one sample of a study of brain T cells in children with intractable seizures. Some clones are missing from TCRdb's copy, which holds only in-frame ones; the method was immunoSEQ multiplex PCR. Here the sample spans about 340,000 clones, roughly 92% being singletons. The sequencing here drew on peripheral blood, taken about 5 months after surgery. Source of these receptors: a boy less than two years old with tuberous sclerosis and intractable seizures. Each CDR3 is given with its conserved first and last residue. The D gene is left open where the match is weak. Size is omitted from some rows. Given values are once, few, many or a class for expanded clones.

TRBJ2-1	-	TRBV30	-	CAWNGASVNEQFF	TGTGCCTGGAATGGAGCTAGCGTGAATGAGCAGTTCTTC
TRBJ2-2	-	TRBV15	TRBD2	CATRGASGSGELFF	TGTGCCACCAGGGGCGCTAGCGGGTCCGGGGAGCTGTTTTTT
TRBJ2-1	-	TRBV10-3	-	CAISEDASGLYNEQFF	TGTGCCATCAGTGAGGATGCGTCGGGGCTGTACAATGAGCAGTTCTTC
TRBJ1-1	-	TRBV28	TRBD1	CASSLTGQGNTEAFF	TGTGCCAGCAGTTTAACGGGACAGGGGAACACTGAAGCTTTCTTT
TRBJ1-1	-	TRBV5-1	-	CASSVAERRWVNTEAFF	TGCGCCAGCAGCGTTGCGGAAAGGCGTTGGGTGAACACTGAAGCTTTCTTT
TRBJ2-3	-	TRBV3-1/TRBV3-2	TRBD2	CASSQGTSRPDTQYF	TGTGCCAGCAGCCAGGGGACTAGCCGACCCGATACGCAGTATTTT
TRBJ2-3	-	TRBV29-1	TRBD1	CSVDRTGRLSTDTQYF	TGCAGCGTCGACCGGACAGGGCGGTTGAGCACAGATACGCAGTATTTT
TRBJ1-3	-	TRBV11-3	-	CASSLEPEQRHSGNTIYF	TGTGCCAGCAGCTTAGAACCAGAACAGCGCCACTCTGGAAACACCATATATTTT
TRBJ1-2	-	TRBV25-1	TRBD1	CASSADRGPGGYTF	TGTGCCAGCAGTGCTGACAGGGGCCCTGGGGGCTACACCTTC
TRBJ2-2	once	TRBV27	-	CASSPPDRRLPGELFF	TGTGCCAGCAGCCCTCCCGACAGGAGACTCCCCGGGGAGCTGTTTTTT
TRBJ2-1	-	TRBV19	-	CASAPTNEQFF	TGTGCCAGTGCGCCCACCAATGAGCAGTTCTTC
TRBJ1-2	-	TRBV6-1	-	CASSADRRTINYGYTF	TGTGCCAGCAGTGCAGACAGACGCACTATTAACTATGGCTACACCTTC
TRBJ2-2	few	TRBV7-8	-	CASSSPFGQHKRFPGELFF	TGTGCCAGCAGCTCCCCCTTTGGCCAGCATAAACGTTTCCCCGGGGAGCTGTTTTTT
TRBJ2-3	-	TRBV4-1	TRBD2	CASSHPGLAGTDTQYF	TGCGCCAGCAGCCACCCCGGACTAGCGGGCACAGATACGCAGTATTTT
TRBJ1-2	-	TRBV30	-	CAWSEGYGYTF	TGTGCCTGGAGTGAGGGCTATGGCTACACCTTC
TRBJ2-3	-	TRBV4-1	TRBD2	CASSQDQGGALDTQYF	TGCGCCAGCAGCCAAGACCAGGGAGGGGCTTTGGATACGCAGTATTTT
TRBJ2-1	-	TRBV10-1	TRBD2	CASSSGRARGEQFF	TGCGCCAGCAGCAGCGGGAGGGCCAGGGGTGAGCAGTTCTTC
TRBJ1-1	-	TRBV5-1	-	CASNEQGPSEAFF	TGCGCCAGCAACGAACAGGGTCCGTCTGAAGCTTTCTTT
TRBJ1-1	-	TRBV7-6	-	CASSLGVTTEAFF	TGTGCCAGCAGCTTAGGGGTCACCACTGAAGCTTTCTTT
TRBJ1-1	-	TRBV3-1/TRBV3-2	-	CASRNDRLNTEAFF	TGTGCCAGCAGAAACGACAGGCTGAACACTGAAGCTTTCTTT
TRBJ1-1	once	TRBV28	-	CASRPPWLNTEAFF	TGTGCCAGCAGGCCTCCCTGGTTGAACACTGAAGCTTTCTTT
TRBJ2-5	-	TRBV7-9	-	CASSSELTPETQYF	TGTGCCAGCAGCTCGGAGCTTACGCCGGAGACCCAGTACTTC
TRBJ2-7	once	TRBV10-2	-	CAGAHQDRSYEQYF	TGCGCCGGGGCCCACCAGGACCGCTCCTACGAGCAGTACTTC
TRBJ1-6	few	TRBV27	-	CASSLAGIYNSPLHF	TGTGCCAGCAGTTTAGCAGGGATCTATAATTCACCCCTCCACTTT
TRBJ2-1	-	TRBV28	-	CASSLLTGRWSGNEQFF	TGTGCCAGCAGTTTACTTACAGGGAGATGGTCTGGCAATGAGCAGTTCTTC
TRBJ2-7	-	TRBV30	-	CAWSSLISRRQYF	TGTGCCTGGAGTTCTCTTATCAGTCGCAGGCAGTACTTC
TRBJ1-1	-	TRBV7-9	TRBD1	CASSLRGPYTEAFF	TGTGCCAGCAGCTTAAGGGGGCCGTACACTGAAGCTTTCTTT
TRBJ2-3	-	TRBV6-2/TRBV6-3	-	CASSLSPLGSGTDTQYF	TGTGCCAGCAGTTTGTCCCCTTTAGGGAGTGGCACAGATACGCAGTATTTT
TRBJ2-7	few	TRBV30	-	CAWSVQAGYEQYF	TGTGCCTGGAGTGTACAAGCGGGCTACGAGCAGTACTTC
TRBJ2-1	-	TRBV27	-	CASSLSFKTHNEQFF	TGTGCCAGCAGTTTATCCTTTAAGACCCACAATGAGCAGTTCTTC
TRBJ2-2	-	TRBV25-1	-	CASSETSNTGELFF	TGTGCCAGCAGCGAGACTTCGAACACCGGGGAGCTGTTTTTT
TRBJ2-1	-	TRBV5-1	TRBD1	CASMWTGGVNEQFF	TGCGCCAGCATGTGGACAGGGGGGGTCAATGAGCAGTTCTTC
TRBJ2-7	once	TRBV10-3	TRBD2	CAISEGLASDYEQYF	TGTGCCATCAGTGAGGGACTAGCTTCGGACTACGAGCAGTACTTC
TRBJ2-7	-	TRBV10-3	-	CAISELGLEQYF	TGTGCCATCAGTGAGCTGGGTCTCGAGCAGTACTTC
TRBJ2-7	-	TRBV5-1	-	CASSWGETYEQYF	TGCGCCAGCAGCTGGGGGGAGACCTACGAGCAGTACTTC
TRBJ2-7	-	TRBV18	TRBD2	CASSTTGLSSGTYEQYF	TGTGCCAGCTCAACCACCGGCCTTTCTAGCGGGACCTACGAGCAGTACTTC
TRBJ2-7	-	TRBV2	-	CASSEGGAEYEQYF	TGTGCCAGCAGTGAAGGGGGAGCGGAATACGAGCAGTACTTC
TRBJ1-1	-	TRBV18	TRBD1	CASLGTANTEAFF	TGTGCCAGCTTAGGGACAGCGAACACTGAAGCTTTCTTT
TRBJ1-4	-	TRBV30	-	CAWRRDPGTNEKLFF	TGTGCCTGGCGCCGGGACCCAGGAACTAATGAAAAACTGTTTTTT
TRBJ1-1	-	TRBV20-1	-	CSARDRSEAFF	TGCAGTGCTAGAGATAGGTCAGAAGCTTTCTTT
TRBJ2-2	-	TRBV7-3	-	CASSLTQGGILGELFF	TGTGCCAGCAGCTTAACGCAGGGGGGAATACTCGGGGAGCTGTTTTTT